These T cell receptor beta chains were read from a single sample in a study of CD8 T cells in ankylosing spondylitis. TCRdb passed the 5' RACE reads through MiXCR, listing each CDR3 protein once. In the table there are about 330,000 distinct CDR3 sequences, 8% of which are singletons. Source material: blood, either unsorted or a sorted T cell fraction (not recorded which). The receptors shown here come from a male donor with ankylosing spondylitis. Each CDR3 is given without its conserved first and last residue. The order of the fields is D gene, V gene, J gene, CDR3 protein. The D gene is left open where the match is weak.

>.|TRBV5-1|TRBJ2-3
ASSLEDRPSTDTQY
>TRBD1|TRBV20-1|TRBJ1-1
SAHEPGQRNTEAF
>TRBD1|TRBV4-2|TRBJ1-1
ASSQVGTGFEAF
>TRBD2|TRBV20-1|TRBJ2-3
SALSGRDTTDTQY
>TRBD1|TRBV27|TRBJ2-1
ASIRQGTNEQF
>TRBD2|TRBV29-1|TRBJ2-7
SVRTSGRSGEQY
>.|TRBV6-1|TRBJ2-3
ASKPSGTDTQY
>.|TRBV5-1|TRBJ2-5
ASSLVAGERETQY
>TRBD2|TRBV5-1|TRBJ2-7
ASSNTGLATYEQY
>.|TRBV7-9|TRBJ1-1
ASSVPGRNTEAF